The rows below give T cell receptor beta chains drawn from one sample of a study of blood T cell repertoires in COVID-19. Sequencing was performed with immunoSEQ multiplex PCR; in TCRdb, only in-frame clones are kept and a portion is missing. The sample has about 360,000 clones, approximately 85% seen once. Sequenced: PBMCs or T cells enriched from blood (not recorded which). Receptors originate from a woman between 40 and 50 years old with acute COVID-19. The CDR3 runs from the conserved cysteine through the conserved F or W. A D gene is named only where the DNA matches it firmly. Size is omitted from some rows. Given values are once, few, many or a class for expanded clones.

clone_size: once; d_call: TRBD2; v_call: TRBV9; j_call: TRBJ2-3; cdr3_nt: TGTGCCAGCAGCGTGGGGGGGTCCACAGATACGCAGTATTTT; cdr3_aa: CASSVGGSTDTQYF
clone_size: -; d_call: TRBD1; v_call: TRBV10-1; j_call: TRBJ1-2; cdr3_nt: TGCGCCAGCAGTGACCAGACCGGGACAGGGAACTATGGCTACACCTTC; cdr3_aa: CASSDQTGTGNYGYTF
clone_size: once; d_call: TRBD2; v_call: TRBV5-4; j_call: TRBJ2-7; cdr3_nt: TGTGCCAGCAGCATGGGACTAGCGGGTTCCCCCACCTACGAGCAGTACTTC; cdr3_aa: CASSMGLAGSPTYEQYF
clone_size: -; d_call: -; v_call: TRBV20-1; j_call: TRBJ1-1; cdr3_nt: TGCAGTGCTAGTTCACGGCGTCGCGGGGGGGTTGCTGAAGCTTTCTTT; cdr3_aa: CSASSRRRGGVAEAFF
clone_size: once; d_call: -; v_call: TRBV19; j_call: TRBJ2-7; cdr3_nt: TGTGCCAGTAGTGGGCAGGGCAGGGACGAGCAGTACTTC; cdr3_aa: CASSGQGRDEQYF
clone_size: once; d_call: -; v_call: TRBV4-1; j_call: TRBJ1-2; cdr3_nt: TGCGCCAGCAGCCAAGAGGCGGCAAACTATGGCTACACCTTC; cdr3_aa: CASSQEAANYGYTF
clone_size: few; d_call: -; v_call: TRBV5-1; j_call: TRBJ1-2; cdr3_nt: TGCGCCAGCAGCATCCCCGGGGGGCGTCATGGCTACACCTTC; cdr3_aa: CASSIPGGRHGYTF
clone_size: -; d_call: TRBD1; v_call: TRBV11-3; j_call: TRBJ2-5; cdr3_nt: TGTGCCAGCAGCTTAGGGACAGGGGAAGCGGAGACCCAGTACTTC; cdr3_aa: CASSLGTGEAETQYF
clone_size: -; d_call: TRBD1; v_call: TRBV18; j_call: TRBJ1-2; cdr3_nt: TGTGCCAGCTCACCGGAGACCGGGACAGCCTTTGGCTACACCTTC; cdr3_aa: CASSPETGTAFGYTF
clone_size: -; d_call: -; v_call: TRBV9; j_call: TRBJ2-1; cdr3_nt: TGTGCCAGCAGCGTAGAAACGGGACAACGCAATGAGCAGTTCTTC; cdr3_aa: CASSVETGQRNEQFF
clone_size: -; d_call: TRBD2; v_call: TRBV29-1; j_call: TRBJ2-1; cdr3_nt: TGCAGCGTTGGCCTAGCGGGGGAGCAGTTCTTC; cdr3_aa: CSVGLAGEQFF
clone_size: -; d_call: -; v_call: TRBV3-1/TRBV3-2; j_call: TRBJ1-6; cdr3_nt: TGTGCCAGCAGCCAGAGAAGGGGCGATTCACCCCTCCACTTT; cdr3_aa: CASSQRRGDSPLHF
clone_size: -; d_call: TRBD1; v_call: TRBV6-1; j_call: TRBJ2-5; cdr3_nt: TGTGCCAGCAGTGAGGGACAGGGACGACAGACCCAGTACTTC; cdr3_aa: CASSEGQGRQTQYF
clone_size: -; d_call: TRBD2; v_call: TRBV11-2; j_call: TRBJ2-7; cdr3_nt: TGTGCCAGCAGCTTAGACCTACTAGCGGGGGGCCCAACCGGGCAGCAGTACTTC; cdr3_aa: CASSLDLLAGGPTGQQYF
clone_size: -; d_call: -; v_call: TRBV15; j_call: TRBJ2-3; cdr3_nt: TGTGCCACAAGCGGGACAACAGATACGCAGTATTTT; cdr3_aa: CATSGTTDTQYF
clone_size: -; d_call: -; v_call: TRBV19; j_call: TRBJ1-5; cdr3_nt: TGTGCCAGTAGTAGGGGGGTAGGTAGCAATCAGCCCCAGCATTTT; cdr3_aa: CASSRGVGSNQPQHF
clone_size: -; d_call: -; v_call: TRBV5-1; j_call: TRBJ1-4; cdr3_nt: TGCGCCAGCAGCGTTAGACAGGCAGGGAATGAAAAACTGTTTTTT; cdr3_aa: CASSVRQAGNEKLFF
clone_size: -; d_call: -; v_call: TRBV19; j_call: TRBJ1-6; cdr3_nt: TGTGCCAGTAGTACGGCTGGGCAGGGCTATAATTCACCCCTCCACTTT; cdr3_aa: CASSTAGQGYNSPLHF
clone_size: -; d_call: -; v_call: TRBV11-2; j_call: TRBJ1-2; cdr3_nt: TGTGCCAGCAGCTCACCTCCGAACAATGGCTACACCTTC; cdr3_aa: CASSSPPNNGYTF
clone_size: -; d_call: -; v_call: TRBV9; j_call: TRBJ2-7; cdr3_nt: TGTGCCAGCAGCGTAGATCCGGGGAGAGAGCAGTACTTC; cdr3_aa: CASSVDPGREQYF
clone_size: -; d_call: -; v_call: TRBV15; j_call: TRBJ1-6; cdr3_nt: TGTGCCACCAGCAGAGATTCGCAGGGTAATTCACCCCTCCACTTT; cdr3_aa: CATSRDSQGNSPLHF
clone_size: -; d_call: -; v_call: TRBV6-5; j_call: TRBJ1-1; cdr3_nt: TGTGCCAGCAGTTCCGGGGTGGGGGAAGCTTTCTTT; cdr3_aa: CASSSGVGEAFF
clone_size: -; d_call: TRBD1; v_call: TRBV6-5; j_call: TRBJ2-7; cdr3_nt: TGTGCCAGCAGTTCCCCGGGACAGGTCTCCTACGAGCAGTACTTC; cdr3_aa: CASSSPGQVSYEQYF
clone_size: -; d_call: TRBD1; v_call: TRBV10-3; j_call: TRBJ1-2; cdr3_nt: TGTGCCATCAGTGGGACAGGGAAGGGGGGCTACACCTTC; cdr3_aa: CAISGTGKGGYTF
clone_size: -; d_call: TRBD1; v_call: TRBV29-1; j_call: TRBJ1-5; cdr3_nt: TGCAGCGTCTCGACAGGGACGAACAATCAGCCCCAGCATTTT; cdr3_aa: CSVSTGTNNQPQHF
clone_size: -; d_call: TRBD2; v_call: TRBV5-1; j_call: TRBJ2-3; cdr3_nt: TGCGCCAGCAGCTTGGAGCGTAGCGGGGGGGCAACAGATACGCAGTATTTT; cdr3_aa: CASSLERSGGATDTQYF
clone_size: few; d_call: -; v_call: TRBV6-5; j_call: TRBJ1-4; cdr3_nt: TGTGCCAGCCGACAGACCTATAATGAAAAACTGTTTTTT; cdr3_aa: CASRQTYNEKLFF
clone_size: -; d_call: TRBD2; v_call: TRBV30; j_call: TRBJ2-1; cdr3_nt: TGTGCCTGGAGCTGCGCTAGCGGGGGGTGTGAGCAGTTCTTC; cdr3_aa: CAWSCASGGCEQFF
clone_size: once; d_call: TRBD1; v_call: TRBV19; j_call: TRBJ1-1; cdr3_nt: TGTGCCAGTAGTATCGTGACAGGGCCATTTGAAGCTTTCTTT; cdr3_aa: CASSIVTGPFEAFF
clone_size: -; d_call: TRBD2; v_call: TRBV7-2; j_call: TRBJ2-5; cdr3_nt: TGTGCCAGCAGCTTAGCTGGCGGGGGTGTAGAGACCCAGTACTTC; cdr3_aa: CASSLAGGGVETQYF
clone_size: -; d_call: -; v_call: TRBV11-2; j_call: TRBJ2-7; cdr3_nt: TGTGCCAGCAGCCGAAATTTACTTCTCCAATACGAGCAGTACTTC; cdr3_aa: CASSRNLLLQYEQYF
clone_size: -; d_call: -; v_call: TRBV6-5; j_call: TRBJ1-5; cdr3_nt: TGTGCCAGCAAAACCACAGGGTTTGATCAGCCCCAGCATTTT; cdr3_aa: CASKTTGFDQPQHF
clone_size: -; d_call: TRBD2; v_call: TRBV19; j_call: TRBJ2-7; cdr3_nt: TGTGCCAGTAGTAGCGGGGGGGCCTACGAGCAGTACTTC; cdr3_aa: CASSSGGAYEQYF
clone_size: -; d_call: -; v_call: TRBV19; j_call: TRBJ1-4; cdr3_nt: TGTGCCAGTAGTTCGGAGCCAGGGGAAAAACTGTTTTTT; cdr3_aa: CASSSEPGEKLFF
clone_size: -; d_call: TRBD1; v_call: TRBV30; j_call: TRBJ1-4; cdr3_nt: TGTGCCTGGAGTGTACGAGGGACAGGGCACGAAAAACTGTTTTTT; cdr3_aa: CAWSVRGTGHEKLFF
clone_size: -; d_call: TRBD1; v_call: TRBV6-5; j_call: TRBJ1-2; cdr3_nt: TGTGCCAGCAGTTTGGGACAGGGGTTCCGGTATGGCTACACCTTC; cdr3_aa: CASSLGQGFRYGYTF
clone_size: once; d_call: TRBD1; v_call: TRBV5-4; j_call: TRBJ2-5; cdr3_nt: TGTGCCAGCAGCGAGGGACAGGGGTTTGGAGAGACCCAGTACTTC; cdr3_aa: CASSEGQGFGETQYF
clone_size: -; d_call: -; v_call: TRBV5-1; j_call: TRBJ2-2; cdr3_nt: TGCGCCAGCAGCATGGGGGCTGCGAACACCGGGGAGCTGTTTTTT; cdr3_aa: CASSMGAANTGELFF
clone_size: -; d_call: -; v_call: TRBV24-1; j_call: TRBJ1-6; cdr3_nt: TGTGCCACCAGTGATGACCTTCTGGGGGCGAAAAATTCACCCCTCCACTTT; cdr3_aa: CATSDDLLGAKNSPLHF
clone_size: -; d_call: TRBD1; v_call: TRBV4-2; j_call: TRBJ2-7; cdr3_nt: TGTGCCAGCAGCCAAGATTCCAGGGGGTCCCTCTCCTACGAGCAGTACTTC; cdr3_aa: CASSQDSRGSLSYEQYF
clone_size: -; d_call: TRBD1; v_call: TRBV23-1; j_call: TRBJ1-5; cdr3_nt: TGCGCCAGCAGAGACCGGGACAGGGGCCCGTTTCAGCCCCAGCATTTT; cdr3_aa: CASRDRDRGPFQPQHF
clone_size: -; d_call: -; v_call: TRBV11-2; j_call: TRBJ2-3; cdr3_nt: TGTGCCAGCAGCTTACTAGATACGCAGTATTTT; cdr3_aa: CASSLLDTQYF
clone_size: -; d_call: TRBD1; v_call: TRBV29-1; j_call: TRBJ1-1; cdr3_nt: TGCAGCGCCGGCACGACAGGGGGAAATACTGAAGCTTTCTTT; cdr3_aa: CSAGTTGGNTEAFF
clone_size: -; d_call: -; v_call: TRBV7-9; j_call: TRBJ2-7; cdr3_nt: TGTGCCAGCAGCTTAGACGGGGGTAGTGGCGAGCAGTACTTC; cdr3_aa: CASSLDGGSGEQYF
clone_size: -; d_call: -; v_call: TRBV11-2; j_call: TRBJ1-2; cdr3_nt: TGTGCCAGCAGGGCATTCACAGAAAACTATGGCTACACCTTC; cdr3_aa: CASRAFTENYGYTF
clone_size: -; d_call: -; v_call: TRBV6-5; j_call: TRBJ2-7; cdr3_nt: TGTGCCAGCAGTTACTCGAAGGGTGGGGGGTACGAGCAGTACTTC; cdr3_aa: CASSYSKGGGYEQYF
clone_size: -; d_call: -; v_call: TRBV3-1/TRBV3-2; j_call: TRBJ1-2; cdr3_nt: TGTGCCAGCAGCCAAGTTCACAGAAACTATGGCTACACCTTC; cdr3_aa: CASSQVHRNYGYTF
clone_size: -; d_call: -; v_call: TRBV9; j_call: TRBJ2-2; cdr3_nt: TGTGCCAGCACCCCAGGGGCAGCGAACACCGGGGAGCTGTTTTTT; cdr3_aa: CASTPGAANTGELFF
clone_size: once; d_call: TRBD1; v_call: TRBV2; j_call: TRBJ1-1; cdr3_nt: TGTGCCGACACCGGGGGGACAGGGGGCACTGAAGCTTTCTTT; cdr3_aa: CADTGGTGGTEAFF
clone_size: -; d_call: TRBD2; v_call: TRBV7-2; j_call: TRBJ2-1; cdr3_nt: TGTGCCAGCAGCCCGCGACTAGCGGGGGGGTCTGATGAGCAGTTCTTC; cdr3_aa: CASSPRLAGGSDEQFF
clone_size: -; d_call: -; v_call: TRBV3-1/TRBV3-2; j_call: TRBJ1-3; cdr3_nt: TGTGCCAGCAGCCAAGAATCGGTCTGGGGAAACACCATATATTTT; cdr3_aa: CASSQESVWGNTIYF
clone_size: -; d_call: -; v_call: TRBV3-1/TRBV3-2; j_call: TRBJ2-7; cdr3_nt: TGTGCCAGCAGCCATCCGGGACACCGCTCCTACGAGCAGTACTTC; cdr3_aa: CASSHPGHRSYEQYF